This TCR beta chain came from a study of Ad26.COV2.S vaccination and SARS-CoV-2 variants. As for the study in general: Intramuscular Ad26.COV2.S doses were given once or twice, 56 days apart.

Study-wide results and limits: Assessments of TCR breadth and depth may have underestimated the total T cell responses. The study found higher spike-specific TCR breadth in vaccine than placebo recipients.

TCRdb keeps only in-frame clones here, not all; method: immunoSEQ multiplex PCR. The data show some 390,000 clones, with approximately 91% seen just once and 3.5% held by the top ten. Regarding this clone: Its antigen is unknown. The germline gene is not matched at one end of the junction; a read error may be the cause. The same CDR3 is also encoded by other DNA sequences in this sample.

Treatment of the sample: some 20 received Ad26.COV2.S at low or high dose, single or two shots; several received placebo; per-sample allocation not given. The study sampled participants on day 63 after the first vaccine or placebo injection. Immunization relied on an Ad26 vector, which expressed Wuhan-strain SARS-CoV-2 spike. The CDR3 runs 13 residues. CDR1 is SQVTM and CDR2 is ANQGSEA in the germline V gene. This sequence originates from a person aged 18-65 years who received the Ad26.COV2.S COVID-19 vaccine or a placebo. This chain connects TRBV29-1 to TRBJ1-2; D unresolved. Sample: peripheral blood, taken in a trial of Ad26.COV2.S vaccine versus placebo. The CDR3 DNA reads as TGTAGCGTTGACCCGACGGGAGCATTTGGCTACACCTTC. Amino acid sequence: CSVDPTGAFGYTF.